Below are 3 T cell receptor beta chains sequenced from a single sample in a study of blood T cells in healthy people across ages. The use of a sample-barcoded 5' primer and a J-beta primer mix characterized a second PCR of roughly 6 to 12 cycles. MiXCR was run by TCRdb on the 5' RACE reads, yielding one entry per CDR3 protein. Altogether about 670,000 distinct CDR3 sequences are present, under 65% being singletons, with the ten largest covering approximately 13%. Sequencing was done on a sample of blood. These receptors were obtained from a woman at least 80 years old in good health.

This clonotype was observed a handful of times. The chain is built from TRBV15 and TRBJ1-2; D is ambiguous. The germline V gene has CDR1 LNHNV and CDR2 YYDKDF (reference sequence). Trimming took 2 bases from V and 4 from J, leaving 5 bases between them. The CDR3 is 12 amino acids. The CDR3 is CATSRQSYGYTF. DNA for the CDR3: TGTGCCACCAGCAGACAGTCCTATGGCTACACCTTC.

This clonotype was recorded at least ten times. Given a much more abundant clone one base away, this may be a read error. This chain joins TRBV7-2 and TRBJ2-5; perhaps TRBD2 as D (5 bases). This CDR3 comprises 14 residues. Trimming left V 3 bases short and J 11 bases short, with 19 bases between. CDR1 is SGHTA and CDR2 is FQGNSA in the germline V gene. The CDR3 protein is CASSFSSRNNEQYF. CDR3 coding DNA: TGTGCCAGCAGCTTCTCTAGCAGAAACAATGAGCAGTACTTC.

The V gene is TRBV20-1, the J gene TRBJ2-1; D ambiguous. The CDR3 consists of 14 residues. The germline V gene has CDR1 DFQATT and CDR2 SNEGSKA (reference sequence). Trimming cost V 0 bases and J 7 bases, with 13 bases left between them. The CDR3: CSARERRVLNEQFF. CDR3 nucleotide sequence: TGCAGTGCTAGAGAACGCCGGGTCCTTAATGAGCAGTTCTTC.